This T cell receptor beta chain came from a study of blood T cells in healthy people across ages. A J-beta primer mix and a sample-barcoded 5' primer were used in a second PCR of about 7 to 12 cycles. A single record per CDR3 protein comes from TCRdb applying MiXCR to the 5' RACE reads. The sample yields 380,000 or so distinct CDR3 sequences, approximately 51% seen once. The V end lost 6 bases, the J end lost 3 bases, and 12 bases lay between the germline ends. This CDR3 comprises 13 residues. CDR1 is SQVTM and CDR2 is ANQGSEA in the germline V gene. The source of this sequence is a man between 60 and 70 years old in good health. This sequence joins TRBV29-1 and TRBJ2-1; D is perhaps TRBD1 or TRBD2 (5 bases each). The sample was blood. This chain's CDR3 is CSVTGTDYNEQFF. The CDR3 region has the DNA TGCAGCGTAACCGGGACCGACTACAATGAGCAGTTCTTC.